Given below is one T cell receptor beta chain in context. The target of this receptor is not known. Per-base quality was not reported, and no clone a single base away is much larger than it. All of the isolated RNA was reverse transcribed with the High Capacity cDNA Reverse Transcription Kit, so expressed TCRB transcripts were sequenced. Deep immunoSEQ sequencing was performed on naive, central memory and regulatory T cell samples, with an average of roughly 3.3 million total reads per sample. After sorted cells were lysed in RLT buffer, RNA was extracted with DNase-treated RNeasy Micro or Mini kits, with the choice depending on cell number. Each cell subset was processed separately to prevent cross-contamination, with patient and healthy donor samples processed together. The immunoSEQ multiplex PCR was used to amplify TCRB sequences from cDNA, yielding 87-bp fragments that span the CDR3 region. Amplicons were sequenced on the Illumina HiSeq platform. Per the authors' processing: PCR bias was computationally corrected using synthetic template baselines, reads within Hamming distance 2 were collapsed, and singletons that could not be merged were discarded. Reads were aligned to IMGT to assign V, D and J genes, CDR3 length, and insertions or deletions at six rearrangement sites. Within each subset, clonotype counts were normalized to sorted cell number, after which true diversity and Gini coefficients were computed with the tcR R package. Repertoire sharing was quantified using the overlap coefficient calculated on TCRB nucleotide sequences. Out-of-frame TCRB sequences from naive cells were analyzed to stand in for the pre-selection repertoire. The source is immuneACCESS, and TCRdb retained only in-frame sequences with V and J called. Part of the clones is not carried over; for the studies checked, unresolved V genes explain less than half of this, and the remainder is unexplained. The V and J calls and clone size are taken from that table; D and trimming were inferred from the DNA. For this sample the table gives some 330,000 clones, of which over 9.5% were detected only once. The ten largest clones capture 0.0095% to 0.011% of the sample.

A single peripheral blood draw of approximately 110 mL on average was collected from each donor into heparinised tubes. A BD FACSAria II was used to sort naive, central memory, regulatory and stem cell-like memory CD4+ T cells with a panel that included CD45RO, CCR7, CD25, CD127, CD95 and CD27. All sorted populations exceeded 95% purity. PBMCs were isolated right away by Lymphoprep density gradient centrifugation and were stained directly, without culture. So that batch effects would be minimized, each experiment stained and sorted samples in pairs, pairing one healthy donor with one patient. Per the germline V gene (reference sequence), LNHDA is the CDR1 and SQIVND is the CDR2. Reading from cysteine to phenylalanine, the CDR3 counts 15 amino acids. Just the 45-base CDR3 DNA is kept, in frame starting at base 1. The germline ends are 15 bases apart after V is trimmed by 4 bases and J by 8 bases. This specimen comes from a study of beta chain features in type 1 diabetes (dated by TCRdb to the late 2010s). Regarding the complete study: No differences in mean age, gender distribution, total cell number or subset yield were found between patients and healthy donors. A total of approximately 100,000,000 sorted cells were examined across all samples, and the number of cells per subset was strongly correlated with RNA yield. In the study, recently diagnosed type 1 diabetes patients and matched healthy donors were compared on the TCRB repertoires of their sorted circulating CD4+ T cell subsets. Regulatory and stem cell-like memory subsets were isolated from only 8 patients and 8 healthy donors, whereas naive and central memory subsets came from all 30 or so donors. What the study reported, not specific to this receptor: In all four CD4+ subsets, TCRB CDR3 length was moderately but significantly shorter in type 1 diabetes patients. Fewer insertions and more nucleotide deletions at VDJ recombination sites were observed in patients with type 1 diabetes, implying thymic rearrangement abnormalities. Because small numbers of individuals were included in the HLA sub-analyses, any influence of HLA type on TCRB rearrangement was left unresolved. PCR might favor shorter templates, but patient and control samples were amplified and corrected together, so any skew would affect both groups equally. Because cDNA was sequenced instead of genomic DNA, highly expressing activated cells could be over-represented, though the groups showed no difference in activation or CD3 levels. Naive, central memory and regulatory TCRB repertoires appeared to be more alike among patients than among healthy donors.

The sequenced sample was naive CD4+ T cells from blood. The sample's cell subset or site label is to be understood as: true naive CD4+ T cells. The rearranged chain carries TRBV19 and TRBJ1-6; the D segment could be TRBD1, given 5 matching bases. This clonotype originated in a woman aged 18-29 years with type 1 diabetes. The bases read TGTGCCAGTAGTAATATGGGACTTATGGATTCACCCCTCCACTTT. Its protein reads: CASSNMGLMDSPLHF. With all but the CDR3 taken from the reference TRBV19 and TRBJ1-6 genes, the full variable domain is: DGGITQSPKYLFRKEGQNVTLSCEQNLNHDAMYWYRQDPGQGLRLIYYSQIVNDFQKGDIAEGYSVSREKKESFPLTVTSAQKNPTAFYLCASSNMGLMDSPLHFGNGTRLTVT.